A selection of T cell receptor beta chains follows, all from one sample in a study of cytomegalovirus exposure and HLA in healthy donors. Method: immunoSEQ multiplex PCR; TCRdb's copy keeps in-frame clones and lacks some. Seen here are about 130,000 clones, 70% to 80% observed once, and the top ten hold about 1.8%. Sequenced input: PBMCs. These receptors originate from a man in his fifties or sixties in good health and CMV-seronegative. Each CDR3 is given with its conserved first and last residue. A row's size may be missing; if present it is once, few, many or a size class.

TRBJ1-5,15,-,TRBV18,CASSPPEAGDQPQHF
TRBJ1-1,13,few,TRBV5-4,CASSPTSNTEAFF
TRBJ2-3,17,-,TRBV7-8,CASSPNTGLAGADTQYF
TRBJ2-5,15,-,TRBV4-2,CASSQAGTGGETQYF
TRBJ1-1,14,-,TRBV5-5,CASSLGARGSEAFF
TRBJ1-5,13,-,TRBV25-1,CASSGRGEGPQHF
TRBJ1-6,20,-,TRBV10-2,CASSGEGVRDFASYNSPLHF
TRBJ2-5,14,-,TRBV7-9,CASSPGDFQETQYF
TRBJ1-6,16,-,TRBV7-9,CASSPDRFGLNSPLHF
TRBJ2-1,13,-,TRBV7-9,CASSGGGYNEQFF
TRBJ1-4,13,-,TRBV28,CASSLAGASGLFF
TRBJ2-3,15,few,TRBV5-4,CASSLVGQGSDTQYF
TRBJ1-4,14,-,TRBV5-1,CASSSGQRNEKLFF
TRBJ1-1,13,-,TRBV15,CATSRTTGTEAFF